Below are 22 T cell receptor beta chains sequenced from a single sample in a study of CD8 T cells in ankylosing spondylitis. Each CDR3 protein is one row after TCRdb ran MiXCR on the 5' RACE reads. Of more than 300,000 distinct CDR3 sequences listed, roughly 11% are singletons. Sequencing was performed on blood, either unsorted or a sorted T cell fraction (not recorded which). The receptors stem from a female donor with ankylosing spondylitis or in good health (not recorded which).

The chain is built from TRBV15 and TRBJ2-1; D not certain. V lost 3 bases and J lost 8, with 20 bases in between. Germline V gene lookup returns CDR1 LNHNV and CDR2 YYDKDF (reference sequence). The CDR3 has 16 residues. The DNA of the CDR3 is TGTGCCACCAGCAGGGGTAGTGGGATCCGTGGAGATGAGCAGTTCTTC. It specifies CATSRGSGIRGDEQFF.

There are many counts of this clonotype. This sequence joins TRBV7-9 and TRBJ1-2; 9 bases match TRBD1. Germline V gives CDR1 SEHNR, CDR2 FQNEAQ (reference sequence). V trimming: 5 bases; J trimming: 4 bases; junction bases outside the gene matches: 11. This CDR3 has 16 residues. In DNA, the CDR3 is TGTGCCAGCAGCCAACTCGGGACAGGGAATATCTATGGCTACACCTTC. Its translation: CASSQLGTGNIYGYTF.

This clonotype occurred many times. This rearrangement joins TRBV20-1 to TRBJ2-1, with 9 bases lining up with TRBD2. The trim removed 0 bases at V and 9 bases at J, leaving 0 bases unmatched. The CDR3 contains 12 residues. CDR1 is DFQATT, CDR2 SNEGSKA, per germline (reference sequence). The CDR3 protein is CSARELAGEQFF. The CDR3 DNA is TGCAGTGCTAGAGAACTAGCGGGTGAGCAGTTCTTC.

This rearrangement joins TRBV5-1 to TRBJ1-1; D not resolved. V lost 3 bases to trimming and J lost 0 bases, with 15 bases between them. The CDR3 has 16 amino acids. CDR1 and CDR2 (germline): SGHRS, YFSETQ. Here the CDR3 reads CASSSTGGGMNTEAFF. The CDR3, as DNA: TGCGCCAGCAGCTCGACGGGTGGAGGCATGAACACTGAAGCTTTCTTT.

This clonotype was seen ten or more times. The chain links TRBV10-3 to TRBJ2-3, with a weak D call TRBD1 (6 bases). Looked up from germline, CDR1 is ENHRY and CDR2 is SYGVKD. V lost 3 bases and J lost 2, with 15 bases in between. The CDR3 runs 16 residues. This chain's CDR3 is CAISDRVGQITDTQYF. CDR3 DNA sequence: TGTGCCATCAGTGATAGGGTCGGACAGATCACAGATACGCAGTATTTT.

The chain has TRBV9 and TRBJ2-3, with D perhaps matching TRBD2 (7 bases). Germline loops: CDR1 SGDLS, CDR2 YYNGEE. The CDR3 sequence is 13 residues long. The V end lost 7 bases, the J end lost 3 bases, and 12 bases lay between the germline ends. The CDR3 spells CASGGARTDTQYF. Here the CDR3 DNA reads TGTGCCAGCGGGGGGGCGAGGACAGATACGCAGTATTTT.

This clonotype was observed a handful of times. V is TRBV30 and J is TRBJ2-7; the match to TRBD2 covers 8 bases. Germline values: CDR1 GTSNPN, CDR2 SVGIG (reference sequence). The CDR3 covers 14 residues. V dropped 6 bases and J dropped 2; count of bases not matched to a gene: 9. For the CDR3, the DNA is TGTGCCTGCCTACTGGCGGGAGGTGCCTACGAGCAGTACTTC. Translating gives CACLLAGGAYEQYF. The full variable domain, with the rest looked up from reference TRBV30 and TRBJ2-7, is SQTIHQWPATLVQPVGSPLSLECTVEGTSNPNLYWYRQAAGRGLQLLFYSVGIGQISSEVPQNLSASRPQDRQFILSSKKLLLSDSGFYLCACLLAGGAYEQYFGPGTRLTVT.

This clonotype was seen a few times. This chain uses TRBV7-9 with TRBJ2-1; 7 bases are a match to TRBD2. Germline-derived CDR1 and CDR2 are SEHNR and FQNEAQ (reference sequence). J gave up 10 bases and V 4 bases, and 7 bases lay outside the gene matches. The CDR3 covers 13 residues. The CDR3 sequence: CASSSAGGTEQFF. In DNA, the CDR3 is TGTGCCAGCAGCTCTGCCGGGGGGACCGAGCAGTTCTTC.

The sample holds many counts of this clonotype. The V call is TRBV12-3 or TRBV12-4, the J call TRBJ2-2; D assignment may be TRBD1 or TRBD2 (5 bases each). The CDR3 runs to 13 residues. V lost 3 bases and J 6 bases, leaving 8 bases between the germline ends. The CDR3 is CASSLGESGELFF. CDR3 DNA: TGTGCCAGCAGTTTGGGGGAATCCGGGGAGCTGTTTTTT.

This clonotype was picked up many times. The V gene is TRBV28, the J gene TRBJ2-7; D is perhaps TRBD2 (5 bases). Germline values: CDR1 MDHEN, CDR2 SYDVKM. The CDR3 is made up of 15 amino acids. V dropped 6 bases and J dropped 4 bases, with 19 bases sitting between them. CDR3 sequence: CASSPGRGRTYEQYF. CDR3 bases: TGTGCCAGCAGCCCAGGACGGGGAAGAACATACGAGCAGTACTTC.

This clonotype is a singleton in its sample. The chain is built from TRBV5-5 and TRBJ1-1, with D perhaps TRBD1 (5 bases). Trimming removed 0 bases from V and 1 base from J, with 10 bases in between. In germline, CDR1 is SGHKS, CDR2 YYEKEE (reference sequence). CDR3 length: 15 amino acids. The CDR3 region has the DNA TGTGCCAGCAGCTTGGGTCCGGGGCGGAACACTGAAGCTTTCTTT. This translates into CASSLGPGRNTEAFF.

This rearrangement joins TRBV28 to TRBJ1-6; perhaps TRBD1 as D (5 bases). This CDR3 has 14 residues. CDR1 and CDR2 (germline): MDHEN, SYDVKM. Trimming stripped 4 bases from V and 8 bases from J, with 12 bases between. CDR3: CASSSQGFYSPLHF. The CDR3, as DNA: TGTGCCAGCAGTTCTCAGGGTTTTTATTCACCCCTCCACTTT.

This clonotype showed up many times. The DNA for the CDR3 is TGCGCCAGCAGCTTGGTTTTCGACGAGCAGTACTTC. Amino acid sequence: CASSLVFDEQYF. This rearrangement joins TRBV5-1 to TRBJ2-7; D gene uncertain. The CDR3 sequence is 12 residues long. Germline assignment: CDR1 SGHRS and CDR2 YFSETQ. The V and J ends lost 0 bases and 5 bases respectively, with 6 bases between them.

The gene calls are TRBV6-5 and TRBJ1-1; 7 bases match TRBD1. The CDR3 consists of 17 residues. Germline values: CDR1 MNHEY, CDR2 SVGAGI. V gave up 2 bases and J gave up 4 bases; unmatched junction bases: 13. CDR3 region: CASSYATQTGSATEAFF. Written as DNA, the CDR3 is TGTGCCAGCAGTTACGCCACACAGACAGGGTCGGCCACTGAAGCTTTCTTT.

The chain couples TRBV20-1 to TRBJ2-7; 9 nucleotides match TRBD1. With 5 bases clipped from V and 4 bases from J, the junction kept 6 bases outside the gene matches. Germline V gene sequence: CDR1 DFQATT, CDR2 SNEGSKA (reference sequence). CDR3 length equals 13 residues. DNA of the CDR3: TGCAGTGCTCCCGGGACAGGGTTGTACGAGCAGTACTTC. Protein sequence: CSAPGTGLYEQYF.

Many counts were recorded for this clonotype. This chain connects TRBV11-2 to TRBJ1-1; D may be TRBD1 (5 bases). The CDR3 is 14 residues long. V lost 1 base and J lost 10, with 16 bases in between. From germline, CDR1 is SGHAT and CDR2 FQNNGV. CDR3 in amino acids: CASSLGRGGLRAFF. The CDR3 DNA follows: TGTGCCAGCAGCTTAGGACGGGGGGGGTTGAGAGCTTTCTTT.

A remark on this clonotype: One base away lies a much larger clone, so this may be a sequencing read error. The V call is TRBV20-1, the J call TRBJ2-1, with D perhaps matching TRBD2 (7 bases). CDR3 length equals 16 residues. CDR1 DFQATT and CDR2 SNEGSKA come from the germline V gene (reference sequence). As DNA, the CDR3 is TGCTGTGTCATTGGCGGCGGGGGCTTCTCCTACAATGAGCAGTTCTTC. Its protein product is CCVIGGGGFSYNEQFF.

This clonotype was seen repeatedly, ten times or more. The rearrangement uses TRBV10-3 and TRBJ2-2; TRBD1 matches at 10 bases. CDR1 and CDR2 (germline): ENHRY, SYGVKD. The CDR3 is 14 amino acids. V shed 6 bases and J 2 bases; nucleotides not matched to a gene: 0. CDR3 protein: CAIRTGGNTGELFF. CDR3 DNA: TGTGCCATCAGGACAGGGGGCAACACCGGGGAGCTGTTTTTT.

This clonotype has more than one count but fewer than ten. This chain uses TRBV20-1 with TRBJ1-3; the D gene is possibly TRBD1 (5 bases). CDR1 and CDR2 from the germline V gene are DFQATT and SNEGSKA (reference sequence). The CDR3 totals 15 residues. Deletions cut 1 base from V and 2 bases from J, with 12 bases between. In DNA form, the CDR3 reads TGCAGTGCTAGAGTTCACGGAGGGGCTGGAAACACCATATATTTT. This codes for CSARVHGGAGNTIYF.

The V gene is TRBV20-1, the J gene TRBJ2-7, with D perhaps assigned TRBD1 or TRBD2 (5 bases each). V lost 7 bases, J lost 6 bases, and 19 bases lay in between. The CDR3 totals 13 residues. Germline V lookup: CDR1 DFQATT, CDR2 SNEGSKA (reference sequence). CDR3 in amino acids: CSVSRDVGCEQYF. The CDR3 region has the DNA TGCAGTGTAAGCCGGGACGTCGGCTGCGAGCAGTACTTC.

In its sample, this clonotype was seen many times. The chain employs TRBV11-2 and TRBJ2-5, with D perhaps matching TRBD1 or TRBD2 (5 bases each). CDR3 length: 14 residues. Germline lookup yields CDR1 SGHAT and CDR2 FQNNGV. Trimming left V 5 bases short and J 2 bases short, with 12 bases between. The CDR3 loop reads CASSPSGPQETQYF. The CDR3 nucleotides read TGTGCCAGCAGCCCATCGGGGCCACAAGAGACCCAGTACTTC. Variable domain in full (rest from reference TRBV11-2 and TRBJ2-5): EAGVAQSPRYKIIEKRQSVAFWCNPISGHATLYWYQQILGQGPKLLIQFQNNGVVDDSQLPKDRFSAERLKGVDSTLKIQPAKLEDSAVYLCASSPSGPQETQYFGPGTRLLVL.

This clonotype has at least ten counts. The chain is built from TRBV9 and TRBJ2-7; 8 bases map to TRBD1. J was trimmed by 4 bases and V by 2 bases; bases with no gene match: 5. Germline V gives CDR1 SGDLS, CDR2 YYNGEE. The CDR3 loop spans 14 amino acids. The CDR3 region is CASSVGTGPYEQYF. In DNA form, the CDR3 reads TGTGCCAGCAGCGTGGGGACAGGTCCATACGAGCAGTACTTC. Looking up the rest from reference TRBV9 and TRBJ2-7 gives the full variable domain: DSGVTQTPKHLITATGQRVTLRCSPRSGDLSVYWYQQSLDQGLQFLIQYYNGEERAKGNILERFSAQQFPDLHSELNLSSLELGDSALYFCASSVGTGPYEQYFGPGTRLTVT.